A single sample gave rise to the 13 T cell receptor beta chains below, sequenced in a study of blood T cell repertoires in COVID-19. The repertoire was sequenced with immunoSEQ multiplex PCR; TCRdb's copy has only in-frame clones and lacks some. The top ten clones hold 3.5% to 4.5% of a sample with approximately 150,000 clones, about nine tenths of them seen once. Sequenced: peripheral blood. The receptors derive from a woman in her seventies with acute or convalescent COVID-19.

This clone showed up just once. The chain joins TRBV18 to TRBJ1-1, with no clear D. The CDR3 runs 13 residues. The V gene lost 2 bases and the J gene lost 2 bases, with 6 bases spanning the gap. In germline, CDR1 is KGHSH, CDR2 LQKENI. The CDR3 DNA follows: TGTGCCAGCTCACCATCAGGCAACACTGAAGCTTTCTTT. This gives the protein CASSPSGNTEAFF.

The V gene is TRBV5-1, the J gene TRBJ1-1; 7 bases fit TRBD1. J was trimmed by 5 bases and V by 1 base; bases with no gene match: 8. The germline gives CDR1 SGHRS, CDR2 YFSETQ. The CDR3 consists of 15 residues. Written as DNA, the CDR3 is TGCGCCAGCAGCTTGACCCAGGGGGTAAGGACTGAAGCTTTCTTT. It specifies CASSLTQGVRTEAFF.

The V call is TRBV7-9, the J call TRBJ2-2; no clear D gene. V was trimmed by 2 bases and J by 7 bases, leaving 11 bases between them. The CDR3 has 14 residues. Germline V gives CDR1 SEHNR, CDR2 FQNEAQ (reference sequence). CDR3 amino acids: CASSLSEVGGELFF. The CDR3 region has the DNA TGTGCCAGCAGCTTATCTGAGGTTGGCGGGGAGCTGTTTTTT. The variable domain in full, completed from reference TRBV7-9 and TRBJ2-2, reads DTGVSQNPRHKITKRGQNVTFRCDPISEHNRLYWYRQTLGQGPEFLTYFQNEAQLEKSRLLSDRFSAERPKGSFSTLEIQRTEQGDSAMYLCASSLSEVGGELFFGEGSRLTVL.

The chain uses TRBV5-1 and TRBJ1-2, with 9 bases lining up with TRBD1. V was pared by 2 bases and J by 1 base, with 6 bases of the junction left unmatched. Germline V gives CDR1 SGHRS, CDR2 YFSETQ. The CDR3 is 16 amino acids. The CDR3 is CASSFTGQGSNYGYTF. The DNA for the CDR3 is TGCGCCAGCAGCTTTACCGGACAGGGGAGTAACTATGGCTACACCTTC.

CDR3 in amino acids: CASSQDERGRNYGYTF. The CDR3 DNA sequence: TGTGCCAGCAGCCAAGATGAGAGGGGGCGCAACTATGGCTACACCTTC. The chain uses TRBV4-2 and TRBJ1-2; 7 nucleotides align to TRBD1. Germline CDR1 LGHNA, CDR2 YNFKEQ. V lost 0 bases and J lost 2; bases outside the gene matches: 6. The CDR3 is 16 residues long.

The gene calls are TRBV4-3 and TRBJ1-4; D perhaps matches TRBD1 (5 bases). Trimming stripped 1 base from V and 11 bases from J, with 8 bases between. Per the germline V gene, CDR1 is LGHNA and CDR2 is YSLEER. The length of the CDR3 is 12 residues. CDR3 in DNA: TGCGCCAGCAGCCAAGTCGGGGGTAAACTGTTTTTT. This gives the protein CASSQVGGKLFF.

This chain connects TRBV24-1 to TRBJ2-1, with 7 bases aligning to TRBD2. The CDR3 totals 16 residues. CDR1 KGHDR and CDR2 SFDVKD come from the germline V gene. After removal of 0 bases from V and 6 bases from J, the junction contained 7 bases not matched to a gene. The CDR3 bases are TGTGCCACCAGTGATTTGCTTGGGGGGGGAACCAATGAGCAGTTCTTC. Amino acid sequence: CATSDLLGGGTNEQFF.

The CDR3 sequence: CASSVEGVSGYTF. CDR3 bases: TGTGCCAGCAGCGTAGAGGGGGTCTCGGGCTACACCTTC. The chain links TRBV9 to TRBJ1-2; D is possibly TRBD1 (6 bases). The CDR3 runs to 13 residues. Germline V gives CDR1 SGDLS, CDR2 YYNGEE. The germline V and J ends were trimmed by 0 bases and 8 bases, with 11 bases remaining between them.

The count of this clone is one. The chain combines TRBV5-1 with TRBJ1-3; possible D gene TRBD1, 6 bases. CDR1 and CDR2 from the germline V gene are SGHRS and YFSETQ. The ends were cut back, 4 bases at V and 0 bases at J, with 11 bases in the middle. The CDR3 covers 15 residues. DNA of the CDR3: TGCGCCAGCAGCCCATACAGGGCCTCTGGAAACACCATATATTTT. It codes for CASSPYRASGNTIYF.

This clone was picked up one time. The chain employs TRBV5-1 and TRBJ1-5; D gene uncertain. Trimming left V 0 bases short and J 0 bases short, with 7 bases between. The CDR3 totals 15 residues. Germline V lookup: CDR1 SGHRS, CDR2 YFSETQ. The CDR3 DNA reads as TGCGCCAGCAGCTTGGGAGTTTATAGCAATCAGCCCCAGCATTTT. It is translated as CASSLGVYSNQPQHF.

The chain recombines TRBV6-2 or TRBV6-3 with TRBJ1-5, with 8 bases aligning to TRBD1. The germline V gene has CDR1 MNHEY and CDR2 SVGEGT. V was clipped by 6 bases and J by 0 bases; unmatched bases: 10. The CDR3 is made up of 17 amino acids. CDR3 in amino acids: CASRYGGQANSNQPQHF. The CDR3 region has the DNA TGTGCCAGCAGATACGGGGGACAGGCGAATAGCAATCAGCCCCAGCATTTT.

The chain has TRBV4-1 and TRBJ2-7; D might be TRBD1 (6 bases). CDR3 length: 18 residues. The V end lost 2 bases, the J end lost 3 bases, and 23 bases lay between the germline ends. CDR1 and CDR2 from the germline V gene are MGHRA and YSYEKL. The CDR3 spells CASSQIPKQGLFGYEQYF. For the CDR3, the DNA is TGCGCCAGCAGCCAAATACCGAAACAGGGCTTATTTGGCTACGAGCAGTACTTC.

The chain links TRBV27 to TRBJ1-5; weak D call: TRBD1 (6 bases). In germline, CDR1 is MNHEY, CDR2 SMNVEV (reference sequence). The V end lost 3 bases, the J end lost 0 bases, and 18 bases lay between the germline ends. The CDR3 runs 18 residues. The CDR3 bases are TGTGCCAGCAGTTTTGTTTCTTCGACAGGTTATAGCAATCAGCCCCAGCATTTT. It encodes CASSFVSSTGYSNQPQHF.